This T cell receptor beta chain derives from a study of T cells in localized non-small cell lung cancer. Overall study findings and caveats: Those with higher blood T cell density had longer overall survival. Uninvolved nearby lung showed the greatest T cell clonality, exceeding that found in tumor.

The junction had 4 bases not matched to a gene; V was cut back by 2 bases and J by 7 bases. Germline CDR1 is SGDLS and CDR2 is YYNGEE. The CDR3 is made up of 14 amino acids. About this clone itself: Antigen unknown.

Profiling relied on immunoSEQ multiplex PCR, and the TCRdb table lists in-frame clones only, not all of them. The repertoire holds roughly 25,000 clones, with about nine tenths as singletons. The clonotype originates from a woman aged 40 to 75 with stage I lung adenocarcinoma. V and J are TRBV9 and TRBJ2-2; TRBD2 matches at 8 bases. The sequences come from peripheral blood, collected before any cancer treatment. As DNA, the CDR3 is TGTGCCAGCAGCGTGACGGGAGGGGGCGGGGAGCTGTTTTTT. Translated: CASSVTGGGGELFF. The variable domain in full, with the rest retrieved from reference TRBV9 and TRBJ2-2, is DSGVTQTPKHLITATGQRVTLRCSPRSGDLSVYWYQQSLDQGLQFLIQYYNGEERAKGNILERFSAQQFPDLHSELNLSSLELGDSALYFCASSVTGGGGELFFGEGSRLTVL.